This entry is about one T cell receptor beta chain. Germline V gene lookup returns CDR1 MNHNY and CDR2 SVGAGI (reference sequence). Trimming pared 6 bases from V and 5 bases from J, leaving 20 bases between. This CDR3 is built from 16 residues. These data belong to a study of cytomegalovirus exposure and HLA in healthy donors. PCR used 60 Vbeta primers and 13 Jbeta primers. TCRdb's table, derived via immunoSEQ multiplex PCR, lists solely in-frame clones and lacks some. In the table there are fewer than 100,000 clones, just under 80% of which are singletons. The genes are TRBV6-6 and TRBJ2-1; D is ambiguous. The receptor comes from a male donor in good health and CMV-seropositive. Sequencing used PBMCs. CDR3: CASSPVFRTLNNEQFF. Written as DNA, the CDR3 is TGTGCCAGCAGCCCCGTATTCCGAACCCTAAACAATGAGCAGTTCTTC.